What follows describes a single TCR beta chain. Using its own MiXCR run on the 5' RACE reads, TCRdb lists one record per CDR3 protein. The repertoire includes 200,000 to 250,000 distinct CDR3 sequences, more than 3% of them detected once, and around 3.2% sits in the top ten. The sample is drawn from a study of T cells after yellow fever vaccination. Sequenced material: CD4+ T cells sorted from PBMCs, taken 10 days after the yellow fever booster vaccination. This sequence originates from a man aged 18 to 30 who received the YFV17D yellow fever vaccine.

The CDR3 sequence: CASSPMGQSNEQFF. In nucleotides, the CDR3 is TGTGCCAGCAGCCCAATGGGACAATCCAATGAGCAGTTCTTC. The chain couples TRBV7-6 to TRBJ2-1, with a tentative D call TRBD1 (6 bases). The V end was cut by 5 bases, the J end by 6 bases, with 14 bases between. The CDR3 consists of 14 residues. CDR1 and CDR2 from the germline V gene are SGHVS and FNYEAQ.